This entry concerns a single TCR beta chain. Its antigen is still unknown. The sample is drawn from a study of TIL therapy for anti-PD-1-resistant metastatic lung cancer. Study-wide context: Tumor harvest preceded PD-1/PD-L1 blockade, followed by nivolumab treatment. Study-level findings and limits: Treatment-naive, never-smoker and oncogene-addicted patients were overrepresented in this highly selected cohort.

Time point specified: pre-treatment sample, taken before nivolumab and TIL therapy. V was shortened by 0 bases and J by 1 base, with 9 bases between the two germline ends. There are 15 residues in the CDR3. The germline gives CDR1 SGHDT, CDR2 YYEEEE. Sequencing used immunoSEQ v3. The method was immunoSEQ multiplex PCR; TCRdb's version includes in-frame clones alone and lacks a portion of them. The table records about 50,000 clones, approximately 86% of them present only once. The chain joins TRBV5-6 to TRBJ2-3, with a weak D call TRBD1 (6 bases). This specimen consisted of blood, obtained at baseline. This TCR derives from a person aged 25 to 85 with non-small cell lung cancer. In DNA, the CDR3 is TGTGCCAGCAGCTTGGTGGCAGGGGGCACAGATACGCAGTATTTT. Translation: CASSLVAGGTDTQYF.